The 11 T cell receptor beta chains reported below all come from one sample, sequenced in a study of CD8 T cells in ankylosing spondylitis. TCRdb ran MiXCR on the 5' RACE reads and lists one entry per CDR3 protein. The sample includes about 250,000 distinct CDR3 sequences, 32% of them seen just once. The sample taken for sequencing was blood, either unsorted or a sorted T cell fraction (not recorded which). The source of these receptors is a male donor with ankylosing spondylitis or in good health (not recorded which).

The rearrangement links TRBV20-1 to TRBJ2-5; 7 nucleotides line up with TRBD1. CDR1 and CDR2 (germline): DFQATT, SNEGSKA (reference sequence). V lost 3 bases to trimming and J lost 3 bases; unmatched junction nucleotides: 4. The CDR3 consists of 13 residues. The CDR3, as DNA: TGCAGTGCTAGGTTCGACAGGGAAGAGACCCAGTACTTC. Translated: CSARFDREETQYF.

This CDR3 reads CASSQDTGELFF. The CDR3 DNA follows: TGTGCCAGCAGCCAGGATACCGGGGAGCTGTTTTTT. The chain combines TRBV3-1 with TRBJ2-2, with unresolved D. CDR3 length: 12 amino acids. V was pared by 3 bases and J by 5 bases, with 4 bases between. Germline V gene sequence: CDR1 LGHDT, CDR2 YNNKEL (reference sequence).

This clonotype was counted between two and nine times. The rearrangement joins TRBV6-5 to TRBJ1-5; D unclear. This CDR3 comprises 16 residues. Germline V gene data show CDR1 as MNHEY and CDR2 as SVGAGI. V was cut by 2 bases and J by 1 base, with 12 bases left in between. CDR3 nucleotides: TGTGCCAGCAGTTACGGGTGGGTATTAAGCAATCAGCCCCAGCATTTT. Its protein product is CASSYGWVLSNQPQHF.

The chain uses TRBV20-1 and TRBJ2-5; the D call may be TRBD1 or TRBD2 (5 bases each). This CDR3 has 14 residues. V lost 5 bases, J lost 4 bases, and 17 bases lay in between. The V gene's germline CDR1 is DFQATT and CDR2 SNEGSKA (reference sequence). The CDR3 DNA follows: TGCAGTGCTCGGGACCTCCGTTTCGGAGAGACCCAGTACTTC. It is translated as CSARDLRFGETQYF.

This clonotype appeared a few times. V gene TRBV20-1 combines with J gene TRBJ2-3; 13 bases are shared with TRBD2. Losses at the gene ends were 2 bases for V and 4 bases for J; bases not matched to a gene: 6. This CDR3 is 16 amino acids long. Per the germline V gene, CDR1 is DFQATT and CDR2 is SNEGSKA (reference sequence). DNA for the CDR3: TGCAGTGCTAGACCTACTAGCGGGGGGGCCGCAGATACGCAGTATTTT. Translated, it gives CSARPTSGGAADTQYF.

The table lists this clonotype with a few counts. The rearrangement links TRBV11-2 to TRBJ2-3; D gene unclear. V was shortened by 2 bases and J by 5 bases, with 5 bases between the two germline ends. This CDR3 comprises 12 residues. CDR1 is SGHAT and CDR2 is FQNNGV in the germline V gene. CDR3 region: CASSLYLDTQYF. CDR3 sequence (DNA): TGTGCCAGCAGCTTATACCTAGATACGCAGTATTTT.

This clonotype was recorded a few times. This sequence joins TRBV7-2 and TRBJ2-3; 9 nucleotides agree with TRBD1. CDR3 size: 17 residues. V was pared by 4 bases and J by 4 bases, with 12 bases of the junction left unmatched. The germline gives CDR1 SGHTA, CDR2 FQGNSA. The CDR3 reads CASSYRGPLSLADTQYF. The CDR3 DNA is TGTGCCAGCAGCTACAGGGGGCCATTATCGCTTGCAGATACGCAGTATTTT.

This sequence joins TRBV28 and TRBJ2-7, with D perhaps TRBD1 (5 bases). This CDR3 region has 15 residues. Deletions cut 3 bases from V and 1 base from J, with 13 bases between. The V gene's germline CDR1 is MDHEN and CDR2 SYDVKM. CDR3 loop: CASSLLGARSYEQYF. The CDR3 region has the DNA TGTGCCAGCAGTTTGTTAGGGGCAAGGTCCTACGAGCAGTACTTC. The complete variable domain, with remaining parts taken from reference TRBV28 and TRBJ2-7, reads DVKVTQSSRYLVKRTGEKVFLECVQDMDHENMFWYRQDPGLGLRLIYFSYDVKMKEKGDIPEGYSVSREKKERFSLILESASTNQTSMYLCASSLLGARSYEQYFGPGTRLTVT.

Only a few counts were recorded for this clonotype. The chain has TRBV6-6 and TRBJ1-1; D not certain. Deletions cut 0 bases from V and 3 bases from J, with 5 bases between. The CDR3 extends over 13 amino acids. The germline V gene encodes CDR1 MNHNY and CDR2 SVGAGI (reference sequence). The CDR3 spells CASSYSSYTEAFF. CDR3 DNA sequence: TGTGCCAGCAGTTACTCCAGCTACACTGAAGCTTTCTTT.

In its sample, this clonotype was seen many times. V gene TRBV29-1 combines with J gene TRBJ2-5; 7 nucleotides line up with TRBD2. The germline V gene has CDR1 SQVTM and CDR2 ANQGSEA. V trimming: 5 bases; J trimming: 4 bases; junction bases outside the gene matches: 7. This CDR3 is built from 13 residues. In nucleotides, the CDR3 is TGCAGCGTTTTTAGCGGGCTGGGAGAGACCCAGTACTTC. This codes for CSVFSGLGETQYF.

This chain connects TRBV9 to TRBJ2-1; unclear D gene. The CDR3 extends over 18 amino acids. The V end was cut by 0 bases, the J end by 2 bases, with 18 bases between. The germline V gene encodes CDR1 SGDLS and CDR2 YYNGEE. The CDR3: CASSVVLEPHDTYNEQFF. The CDR3 DNA follows: TGTGCCAGCAGCGTAGTGTTGGAACCGCACGACACCTACAATGAGCAGTTCTTC.